The T cell receptor beta chain described here comes from a study of T cell responses to AZD1222 COVID-19 vaccine. The study, taken as a whole, reports: Reportedly, close to half of spike-specific TCRs are directed against unmutated variant regions. Most donors were white British and more were female, and clonal diversity was possibly underestimated. Spike-spanning, vaccine-associated CD4 TCRs were dominant at 160-218 and 743-854.

The CDR3 consists of 12 residues. The germline V and J ends were trimmed by 3 bases and 5 bases, with 8 bases remaining between them. The germline CDR1 and CDR2 sequences are KGHSH and LQKENI. Some clones are missing from TCRdb's copy, which holds only in-frame ones; the method was immunoSEQ multiplex PCR. The sample includes 79,000 or so clones, about nine tenths of them seen just once. About this clone itself: Its antigen is currently unknown.

Second-dose groups at about 4 or about 12 weeks were pooled. V gene TRBV18 combines with J gene TRBJ2-7; possibly TRBD2 for D (6 bases). The sample was peripheral blood, taken 28 days after the second AZD1222 dose. The TCR was taken from an adult who received the AZD1222 COVID-19 vaccine. CDR3 nucleotides: TGTGCCAGCTCACCTTCGGGGGACGAGCAGTACTTC. Protein product: CASSPSGDEQYF.